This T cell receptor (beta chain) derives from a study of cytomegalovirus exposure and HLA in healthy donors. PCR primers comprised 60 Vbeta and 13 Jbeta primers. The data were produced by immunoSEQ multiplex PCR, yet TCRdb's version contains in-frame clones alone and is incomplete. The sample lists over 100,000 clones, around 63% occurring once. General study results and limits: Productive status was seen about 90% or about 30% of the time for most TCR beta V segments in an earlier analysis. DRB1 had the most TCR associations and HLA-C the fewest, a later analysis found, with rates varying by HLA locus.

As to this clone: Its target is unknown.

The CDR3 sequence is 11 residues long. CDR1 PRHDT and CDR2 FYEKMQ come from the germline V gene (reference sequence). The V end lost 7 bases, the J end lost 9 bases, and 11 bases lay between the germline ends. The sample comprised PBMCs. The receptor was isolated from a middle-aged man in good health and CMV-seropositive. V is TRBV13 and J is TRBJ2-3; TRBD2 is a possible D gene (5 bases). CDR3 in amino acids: CASTPRETQYF. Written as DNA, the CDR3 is TGTGCCAGCACCCCGAGGGAGACGCAGTATTTT.